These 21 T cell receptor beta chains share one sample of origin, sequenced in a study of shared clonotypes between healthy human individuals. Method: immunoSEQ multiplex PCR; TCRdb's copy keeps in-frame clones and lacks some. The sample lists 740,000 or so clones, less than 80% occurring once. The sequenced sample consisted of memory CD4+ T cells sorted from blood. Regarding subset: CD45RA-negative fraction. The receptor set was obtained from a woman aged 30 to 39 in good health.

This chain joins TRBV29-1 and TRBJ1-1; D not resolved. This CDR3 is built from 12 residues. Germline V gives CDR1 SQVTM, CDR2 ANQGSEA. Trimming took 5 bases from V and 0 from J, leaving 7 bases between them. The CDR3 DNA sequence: TGCAGCGTTAGACACCTGAACACTGAAGCTTTCTTT. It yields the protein CSVRHLNTEAFF.

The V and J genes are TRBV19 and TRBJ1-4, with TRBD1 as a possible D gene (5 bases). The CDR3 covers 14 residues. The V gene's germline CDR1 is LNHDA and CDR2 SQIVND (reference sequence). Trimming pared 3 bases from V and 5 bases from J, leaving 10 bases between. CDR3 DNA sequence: TGTGCCAGTAGTATGGTAGGGGCCAATGAAAAACTGTTTTTT. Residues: CASSMVGANEKLFF.

The CDR3 here is CASSSTGQKETQYF. The CDR3 coding sequence is TGTGCCAGCAGTTCCACAGGACAGAAAGAGACCCAGTACTTC. This chain links TRBV27 with TRBJ2-5; TRBD1 might be the D (6 bases). The V and J ends lost 4 bases and 3 bases respectively, with 12 bases between them. CDR3 length: 14 amino acids. Per the germline V gene, CDR1 is MNHEY and CDR2 is SMNVEV (reference sequence).

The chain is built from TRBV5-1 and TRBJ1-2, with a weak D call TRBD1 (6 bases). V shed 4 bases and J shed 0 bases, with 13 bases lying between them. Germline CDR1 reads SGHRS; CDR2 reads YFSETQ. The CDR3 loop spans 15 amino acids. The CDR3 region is CASSRGTPANYGYTF. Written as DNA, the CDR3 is TGCGCCAGCAGCCGTGGGACACCAGCTAACTATGGCTACACCTTC. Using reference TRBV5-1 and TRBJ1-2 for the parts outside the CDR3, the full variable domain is KAGVTQTPRYLIKTRGQQVTLSCSPISGHRSVSWYQQTPGQGLQFLFEYFSETQRNKGNFPGRFSGRQFSNSRSEMNVSTLELGDSALYLCASSRGTPANYGYTFGSGTRLTVV.

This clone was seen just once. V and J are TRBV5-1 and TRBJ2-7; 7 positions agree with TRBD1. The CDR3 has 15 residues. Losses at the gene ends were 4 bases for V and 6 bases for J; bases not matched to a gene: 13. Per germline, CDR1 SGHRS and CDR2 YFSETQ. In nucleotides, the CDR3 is TGCGCCAGCAGCCCTGACCTACAGGGGCTCTCCGAGCAGTACTTC. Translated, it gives CASSPDLQGLSEQYF.

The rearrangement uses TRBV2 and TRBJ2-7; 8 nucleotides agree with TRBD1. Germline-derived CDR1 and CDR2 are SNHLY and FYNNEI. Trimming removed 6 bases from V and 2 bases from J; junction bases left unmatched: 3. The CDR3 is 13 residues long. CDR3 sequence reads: CASRQGGAYEQYF. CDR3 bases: TGTGCCAGCAGACAGGGGGGTGCCTACGAGCAGTACTTC.

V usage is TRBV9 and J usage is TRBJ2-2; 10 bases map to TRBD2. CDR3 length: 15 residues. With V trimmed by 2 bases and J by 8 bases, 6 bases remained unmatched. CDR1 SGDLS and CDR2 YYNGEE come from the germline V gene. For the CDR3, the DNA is TGTGCCAGCAGCGTCCTTCTAGCGGGAGCAGGGGAGCTGTTTTTT. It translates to CASSVLLAGAGELFF.

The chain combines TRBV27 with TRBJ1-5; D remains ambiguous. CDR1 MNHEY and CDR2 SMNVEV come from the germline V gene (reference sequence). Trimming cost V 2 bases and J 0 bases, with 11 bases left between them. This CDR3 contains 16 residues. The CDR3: CASSLKSQYSNQPQHF. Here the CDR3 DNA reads TGTGCCAGCAGTTTAAAGTCACAGTATAGCAATCAGCCCCAGCATTTT.

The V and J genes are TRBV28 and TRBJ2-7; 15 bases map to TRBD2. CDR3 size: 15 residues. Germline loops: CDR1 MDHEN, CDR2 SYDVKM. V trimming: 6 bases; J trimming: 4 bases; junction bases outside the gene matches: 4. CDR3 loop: CASRGTSGRRYEQYF. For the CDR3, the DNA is TGTGCCAGCAGGGGGACTAGCGGGAGGCGGTACGAGCAGTACTTC.

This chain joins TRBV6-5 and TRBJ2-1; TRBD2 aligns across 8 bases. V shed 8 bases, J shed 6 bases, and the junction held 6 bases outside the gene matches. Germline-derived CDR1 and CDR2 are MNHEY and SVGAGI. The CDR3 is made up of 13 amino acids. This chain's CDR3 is CASLSGKGNEQFF. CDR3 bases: TGTGCCAGCCTTAGCGGGAAAGGCAATGAGCAGTTCTTC.

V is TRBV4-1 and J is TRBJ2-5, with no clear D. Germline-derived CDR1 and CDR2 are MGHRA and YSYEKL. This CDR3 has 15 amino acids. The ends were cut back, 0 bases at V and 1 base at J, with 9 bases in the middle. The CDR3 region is CASSQEGSFQETQYF. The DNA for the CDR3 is TGCGCCAGCAGCCAAGAAGGGTCTTTCCAAGAGACCCAGTACTTC.

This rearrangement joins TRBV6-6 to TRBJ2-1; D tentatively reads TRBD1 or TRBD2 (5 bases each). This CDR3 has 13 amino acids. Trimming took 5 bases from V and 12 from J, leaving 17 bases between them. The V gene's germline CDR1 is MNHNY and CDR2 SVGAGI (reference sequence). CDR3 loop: CASSLGPRWGQFF. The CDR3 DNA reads TGTGCCAGCAGTCTGGGACCCCGGTGGGGGCAGTTCTTC.

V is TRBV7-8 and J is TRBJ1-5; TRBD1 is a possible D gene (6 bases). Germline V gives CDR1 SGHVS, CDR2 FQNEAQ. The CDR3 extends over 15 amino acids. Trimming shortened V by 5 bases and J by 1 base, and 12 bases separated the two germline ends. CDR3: CASSHDRSSNQPQHF. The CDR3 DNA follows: TGTGCCAGCAGCCACGACAGGTCCAGCAATCAGCCCCAGCATTTT.

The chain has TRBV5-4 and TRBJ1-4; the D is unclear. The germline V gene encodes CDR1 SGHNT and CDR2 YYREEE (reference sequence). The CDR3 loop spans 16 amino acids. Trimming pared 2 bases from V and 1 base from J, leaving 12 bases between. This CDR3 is CASSFGPAITNEKLFF. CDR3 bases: TGTGCCAGCAGCTTTGGTCCAGCTATAACTAATGAAAAACTGTTTTTT.

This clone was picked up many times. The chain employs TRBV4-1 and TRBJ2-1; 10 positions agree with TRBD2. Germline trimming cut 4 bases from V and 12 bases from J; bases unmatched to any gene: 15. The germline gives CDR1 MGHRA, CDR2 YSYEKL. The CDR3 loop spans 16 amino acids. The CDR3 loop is CASSRNSGTSASGQFF. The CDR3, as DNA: TGCGCCAGCAGCCGCAACTCCGGGACTAGCGCAAGCGGGCAGTTCTTC.

Here the CDR3 reads CASRRDTEAFF. The CDR3 region has the DNA TGTGCCAGCAGGCGGGACACTGAAGCTTTCTTT. The chain joins TRBV2 to TRBJ1-1, with unresolved D. The ends were cut back, 6 bases at V and 3 bases at J, with 5 bases in the middle. CDR1 and CDR2 (germline): SNHLY, FYNNEI. The CDR3 totals 11 residues.

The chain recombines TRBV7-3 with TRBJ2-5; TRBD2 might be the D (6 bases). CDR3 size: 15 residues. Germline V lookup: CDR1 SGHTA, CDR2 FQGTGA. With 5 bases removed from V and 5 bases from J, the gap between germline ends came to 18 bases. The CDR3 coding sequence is TGTGCCAGCAGCGCCCTAGGAGGGAGTCACGAGACCCAGTACTTC. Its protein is CASSALGGSHETQYF.

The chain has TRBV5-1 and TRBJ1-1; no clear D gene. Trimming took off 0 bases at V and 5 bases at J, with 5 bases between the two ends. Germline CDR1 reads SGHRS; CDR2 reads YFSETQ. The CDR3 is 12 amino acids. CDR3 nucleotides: TGCGCCAGCAGCTTGGGATGGACTGAAGCTTTCTTT. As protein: CASSLGWTEAFF.

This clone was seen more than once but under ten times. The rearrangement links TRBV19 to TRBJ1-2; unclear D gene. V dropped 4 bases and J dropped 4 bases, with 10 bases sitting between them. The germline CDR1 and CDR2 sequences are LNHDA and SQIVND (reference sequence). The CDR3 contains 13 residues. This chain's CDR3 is CASSNILSYGYTF. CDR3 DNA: TGTGCCAGTAGTAACATCCTGAGCTATGGCTACACCTTC.

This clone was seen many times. This chain's CDR3 is CAWVRGTGGHEQYF. The CDR3 nucleotides are TGTGCCTGGGTAAGGGGGACAGGGGGACACGAGCAGTACTTC. The rearrangement links TRBV30 to TRBJ2-7; 11 bases line up with TRBD1. The CDR3 is made up of 14 amino acids. J gave up 5 bases and V 5 bases, and 8 bases lay outside the gene matches. The germline V gene encodes CDR1 GTSNPN and CDR2 SVGIG (reference sequence).

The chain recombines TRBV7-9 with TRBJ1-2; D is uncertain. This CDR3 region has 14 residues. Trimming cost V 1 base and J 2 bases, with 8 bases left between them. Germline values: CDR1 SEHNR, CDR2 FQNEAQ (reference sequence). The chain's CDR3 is CASSLDGRNYGYTF. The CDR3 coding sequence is TGTGCCAGCAGCTTAGATGGGAGAAACTATGGCTACACCTTC.